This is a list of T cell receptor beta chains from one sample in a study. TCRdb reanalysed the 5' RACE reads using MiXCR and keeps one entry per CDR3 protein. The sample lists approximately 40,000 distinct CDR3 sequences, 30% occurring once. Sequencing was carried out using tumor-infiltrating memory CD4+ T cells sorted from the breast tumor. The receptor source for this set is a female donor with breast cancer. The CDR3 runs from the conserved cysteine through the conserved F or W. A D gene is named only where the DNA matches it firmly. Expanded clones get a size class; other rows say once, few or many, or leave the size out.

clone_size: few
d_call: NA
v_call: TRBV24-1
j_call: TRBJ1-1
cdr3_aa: CATSKGTDTEAFF
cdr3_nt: TGTGCCACCAGTAAGGGGACGGACACTGAAGCTTTCTTT

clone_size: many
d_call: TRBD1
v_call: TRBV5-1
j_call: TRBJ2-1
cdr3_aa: CASSLEDREGEQFF
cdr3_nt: TGCGCCAGCAGCTTGGAAGACAGGGAAGGTGAGCAGTTCTTC

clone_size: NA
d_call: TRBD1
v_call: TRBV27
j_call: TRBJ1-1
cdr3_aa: CASSWTGNAEAFF
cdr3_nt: TGTGCCAGCAGTTGGACAGGGAACGCTGAAGCTTTCTTT

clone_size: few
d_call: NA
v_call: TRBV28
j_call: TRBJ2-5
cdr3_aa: CASSPGETQYF
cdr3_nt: TGTGCCAGCAGTCCCGGCGAGACCCAGTACTTC

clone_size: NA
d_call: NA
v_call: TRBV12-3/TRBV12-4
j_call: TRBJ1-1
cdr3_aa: CASSLGVRSAFF
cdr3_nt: TGTGCCAGCAGTTTGGGGGTCCGGTCAGCTTTCTTT

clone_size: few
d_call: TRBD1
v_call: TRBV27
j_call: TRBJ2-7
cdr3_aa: CASSLYRDRRDEQYF
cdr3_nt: TGTGCCAGCAGTTTATACCGGGACAGAAGGGACGAGCAGTACTTC

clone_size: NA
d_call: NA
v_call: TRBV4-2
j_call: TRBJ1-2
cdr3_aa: CASSSSITEANYGYTF
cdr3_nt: TGTGCCAGCAGCTCAAGTATTACAGAGGCTAACTATGGCTACACCTTC

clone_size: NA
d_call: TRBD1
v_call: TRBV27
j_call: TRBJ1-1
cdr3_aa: CTSSSQGQGPEAFF
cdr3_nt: TGTACCAGCAGCTCCCAGGGACAGGGGCCTGAAGCTTTCTTT

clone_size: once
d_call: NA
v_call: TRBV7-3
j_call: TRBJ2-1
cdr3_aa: CASSPGWGNEQFF
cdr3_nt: TGTGCCAGCAGCCCTGGATGGGGCAATGAGCAGTTCTTC

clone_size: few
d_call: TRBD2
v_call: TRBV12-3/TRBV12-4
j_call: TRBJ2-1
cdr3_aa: CASTASGRFDEQFF
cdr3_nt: TGTGCCAGCACCGCTAGCGGGAGATTCGATGAGCAGTTCTTC

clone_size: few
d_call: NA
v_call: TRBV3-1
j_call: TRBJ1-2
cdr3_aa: CASSLHPSNYGYTF
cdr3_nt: TGTGCCAGCAGCCTTCATCCGTCTAACTATGGCTACACCTTC

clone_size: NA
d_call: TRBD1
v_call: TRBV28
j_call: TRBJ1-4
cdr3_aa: CASTGDSEGEKLFF
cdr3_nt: TGTGCCAGCACCGGGGACAGCGAAGGAGAAAAACTGTTTTTT

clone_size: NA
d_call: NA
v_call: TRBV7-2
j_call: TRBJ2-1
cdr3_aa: CASSLESQGDEQFF
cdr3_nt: TGTGCCAGCAGCTTAGAGAGTCAAGGCGATGAGCAGTTCTTC

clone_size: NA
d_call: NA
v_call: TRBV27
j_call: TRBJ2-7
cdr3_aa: CASSFSGKPYEQHF
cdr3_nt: TGTGCCAGCAGTTTTTCAGGGAAACCCTACGAGCAGCACTTC

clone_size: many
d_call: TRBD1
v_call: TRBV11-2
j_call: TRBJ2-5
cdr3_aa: CASSIDRGLGETQYF
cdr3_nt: TGTGCCAGCAGCATAGACAGGGGGCTCGGAGAGACCCAGTACTTC

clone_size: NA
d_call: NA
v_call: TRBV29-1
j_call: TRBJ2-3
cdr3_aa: CSVGGATNTDTQYF
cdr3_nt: TGCAGCGTTGGGGGGGCCACCAACACAGATACGCAGTATTTT

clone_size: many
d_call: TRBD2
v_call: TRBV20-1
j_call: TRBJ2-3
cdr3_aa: CSASSWRTTSGRGGADTQYF
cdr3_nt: TGCAGTGCTAGTTCTTGGCGTACAACTAGCGGGAGAGGGGGCGCAGATACGCAGTATTTT

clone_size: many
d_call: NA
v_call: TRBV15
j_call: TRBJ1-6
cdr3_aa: CATSRDLAGGDSPLHF
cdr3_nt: TGTGCCACCAGCAGAGATCTGGCAGGTGGGGATTCACCCCTCCACTTT

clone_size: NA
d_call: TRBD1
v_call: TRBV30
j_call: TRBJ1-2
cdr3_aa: CAWSVLGQGADYGYTF
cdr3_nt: TGTGCCTGGAGTGTACTGGGACAGGGGGCGGACTATGGCTACACCTTC

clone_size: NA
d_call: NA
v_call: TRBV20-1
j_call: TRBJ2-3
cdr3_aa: CSVRGAGDTQYF
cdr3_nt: TGCAGTGTAAGGGGAGCGGGAGATACGCAGTATTTT

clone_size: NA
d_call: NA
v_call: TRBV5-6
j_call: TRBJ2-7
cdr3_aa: CASSLEGLTITYEQYF
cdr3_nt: TGTGCCAGCAGCTTGGAAGGTCTTACGATAACCTACGAGCAGTACTTC

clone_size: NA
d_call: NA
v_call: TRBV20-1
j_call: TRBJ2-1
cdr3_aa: CSARGGRRAPSYNEQFF
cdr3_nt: TGCAGTGCTAGAGGGGGGCGGAGGGCCCCCTCCTACAATGAGCAGTTCTTC

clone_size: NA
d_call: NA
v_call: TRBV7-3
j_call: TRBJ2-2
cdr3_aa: CASSLYARGNTGELFF
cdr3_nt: TGTGCCAGCAGCTTATATGCCAGGGGGAACACCGGGGAGCTGTTTTTT

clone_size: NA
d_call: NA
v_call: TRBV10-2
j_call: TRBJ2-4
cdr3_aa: CASSESGRGAKNIQYF
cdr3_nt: TGCGCCAGCAGTGAGTCGGGTAGGGGTGCCAAAAACATTCAGTACTTC

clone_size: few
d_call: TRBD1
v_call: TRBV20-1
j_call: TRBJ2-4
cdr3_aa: CSAAVGTGVIQYF
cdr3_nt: TGCAGTGCAGCTGTCGGGACAGGGGTCATTCAGTACTTC

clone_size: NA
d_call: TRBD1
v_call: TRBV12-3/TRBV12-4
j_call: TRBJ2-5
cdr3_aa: CASSPLAGTGDQETQYF
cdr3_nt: TGTGCCAGCAGTCCGCTAGCCGGGACAGGTGACCAAGAGACCCAGTACTTC

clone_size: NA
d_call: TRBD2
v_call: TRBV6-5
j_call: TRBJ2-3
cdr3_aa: CANSYIAGRTDTQYF
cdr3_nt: TGTGCCAACAGTTATATAGCGGGCCGCACAGATACGCAGTATTTT

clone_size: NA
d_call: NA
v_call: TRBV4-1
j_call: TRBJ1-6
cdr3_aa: CASSQHASSYNSPLHF
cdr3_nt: TGCGCCAGCAGCCAACATGCGAGCTCCTATAATTCACCCCTCCACTTT

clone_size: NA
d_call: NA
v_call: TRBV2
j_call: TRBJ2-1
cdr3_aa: CASRDSYNGQFF
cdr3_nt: TGTGCCAGCAGGGACTCCTACAATGGGCAGTTCTTC

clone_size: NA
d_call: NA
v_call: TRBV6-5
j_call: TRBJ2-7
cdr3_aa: CASSYSSGEQYF
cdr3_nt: TGTGCCAGCAGTTACTCGAGTGGGGAGCAGTACTTC

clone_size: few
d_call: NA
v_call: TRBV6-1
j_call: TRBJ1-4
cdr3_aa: CASSEDRAREKLFF
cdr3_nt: TGTGCCAGCAGTGAAGACAGGGCGCGGGAAAAACTGTTTTTT

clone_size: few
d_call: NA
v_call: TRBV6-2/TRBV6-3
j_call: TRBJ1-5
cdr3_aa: CASSQAGGNGPQHF
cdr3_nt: TGTGCCAGCAGCCAAGCGGGGGGCAACGGGCCCCAGCATTTT

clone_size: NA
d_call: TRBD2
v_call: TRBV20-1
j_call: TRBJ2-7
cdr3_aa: CSARLARTGEQYF
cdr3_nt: TGCAGTGCGAGACTAGCGAGAACAGGGGAGCAGTACTTC

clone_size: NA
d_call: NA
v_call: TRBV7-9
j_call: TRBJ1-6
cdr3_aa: CATNRDRNSPLHF
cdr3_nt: TGTGCCACCAACCGGGACCGCAATTCACCCCTCCACTTT

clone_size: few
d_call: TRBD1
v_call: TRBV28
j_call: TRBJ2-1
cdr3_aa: CASSFLQGVYRTSYNEQFF
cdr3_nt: TGTGCCAGCAGTTTTTTACAGGGGGTCTACCGGACCTCCTACAATGAGCAGTTCTTC